What follows are 24 T cell receptor beta chains derived from one specimen sequenced in a study of cytomegalovirus exposure and HLA in healthy donors. Sequencing used immunoSEQ multiplex PCR; TCRdb keeps in-frame clones, though not all of them. This sample has a few hundred thousand clones, with 86% found just once. Source material: PBMCs. These receptors all stem from a woman under 30 in good health and CMV-seronegative.

This chain uses TRBV6-1 with TRBJ2-5, with no clear D. The CDR3 is 12 residues long. In germline, CDR1 is MNHNS, CDR2 SASEGT. The V end was cut by 6 bases, the J end by 1 base, with 6 bases between. The CDR3 DNA is TGTGCCAGCAGGGCCTCCCAAGAGACCCAGTACTTC. Amino acid sequence: CASRASQETQYF.

This chain joins TRBV18 and TRBJ2-7, with 14 nucleotides matching TRBD2. Germline V lookup: CDR1 KGHSH, CDR2 LQKENI. Germline trimming cut 5 bases from V and 3 bases from J; bases unmatched to any gene: 9. The CDR3 is 17 residues long. CDR3 nucleotide sequence: TGTGCCAGCTCAAACCCGGGACTAGCGGGAGAGTTCTACGAGCAGTACTTC. Its translation is CASSNPGLAGEFYEQYF.

The DNA of the CDR3 is TGCGCCAGCAGCGCCCCGGTCAGGGGTTTGTCCGAAGCTTTCTTT. Translated: CASSAPVRGLSEAFF. The rearrangement links TRBV4-1 to TRBJ1-1; D is perhaps TRBD1 (6 bases). Germline V lookup: CDR1 MGHRA, CDR2 YSYEKL. This CDR3 region has 15 residues. V was pared by 5 bases and J by 8 bases, with 21 bases between.

This clone was seen once. This chain uses TRBV7-2 with TRBJ1-1; D gene unclear. CDR1 is SGHTA and CDR2 is FQGNSA in the germline V gene. Trimming left V 4 bases short and J 0 bases short, with 6 bases between. CDR3 length: 13 residues. This CDR3 reads CASSYEMNTEAFF. The CDR3 DNA sequence: TGTGCCAGCAGCTACGAGATGAACACTGAAGCTTTCTTT. Full variable domain (outside the CDR3, taken from reference TRBV7-2 and TRBJ1-1): GAGVSQSPSNKVTEKGKDVELRCDPISGHTALYWYRQSLGQGLEFLIYFQGNSAPDKSGLPSDRFSAERTGGSVSTLTIQRTQQEDSAVYLCASSYEMNTEAFFGQGTRLTVV.

The CDR3 nucleotides read TGTGCCAGCAGCTTAGGGACTAGCGGGAGGGGCAATGAGCAGTTCTTC. Protein: CASSLGTSGRGNEQFF. This chain links TRBV5-6 with TRBJ2-1, with 16 positions matching TRBD2. The V and J ends lost 2 bases and 6 bases, in that order; junction bases with no gene match: 2. This CDR3 spans 16 amino acids. Germline V gene sequence: CDR1 SGHDT, CDR2 YYEEEE.

The rearrangement joins TRBV30 to TRBJ2-5, with D uncertain. This CDR3 has 12 amino acids. Trimming took off 1 base at V and 4 bases at J, with 7 bases between the two ends. The germline V gene has CDR1 GTSNPN and CDR2 SVGIG (reference sequence). The CDR3 DNA sequence: TGTGCCTGGAGTGGATCGGGAGAGACCCAGTACTTC. This gives the protein CAWSGSGETQYF.

CDR3 residues: CASSLEAGHGYTF. CDR3 bases: TGTGCCAGCAGCTTGGAGGCAGGCCATGGCTACACCTTC. V gene TRBV5-6 combines with J gene TRBJ1-2; D not certain. Deletions cut 0 bases from V and 6 bases from J, with 9 bases between. Germline-derived CDR1 and CDR2 are SGHDT and YYEEEE. CDR3 length equals 13 residues.

This chain connects TRBV18 to TRBJ2-2; TRBD2 aligns across 9 bases. With 4 bases clipped from V and 0 bases from J, the junction kept 0 bases outside the gene matches. Germline CDR1 KGHSH, CDR2 LQKENI. This CDR3 is 15 amino acids long. CDR3 nucleotide sequence: TGTGCCAGCTCACGCGGGAGGGCGAACACCGGGGAGCTGTTTTTT. Translating gives CASSRGRANTGELFF.

The CDR3 region has the DNA TGCAGCGTTCGTGCGGGACTAGCTGAGACCCAGTACTTC. It specifies CSVRAGLAETQYF. The V and J genes are TRBV29-1 and TRBJ2-5; 9 bases map to TRBD2. CDR3 length equals 13 residues. The germline V gene has CDR1 SQVTM and CDR2 ANQGSEA. V was pared by 5 bases and J by 5 bases, with 6 bases of the junction left unmatched.

The gene calls are TRBV2 and TRBJ2-1, with 8 bases matching TRBD1. Germline CDR1 SNHLY, CDR2 FYNNEI. The CDR3 length is 14 residues. V shed 7 bases and J 7 bases; nucleotides not matched to a gene: 9. The CDR3 nucleotides are TGTGCCAGCATTCAAAACAGGGGGGTAAATGAGCAGTTCTTC. Translated: CASIQNRGVNEQFF.

This clone turned up a few times. V usage is TRBV6-6 and J usage is TRBJ2-7; maybe TRBD2 (5 bases). Trimming shortened V by 5 bases and J by 1 base, and 15 bases separated the two germline ends. This CDR3 is 15 amino acids long. Germline CDR1 reads MNHNY; CDR2 reads SVGAGI (reference sequence). The chain's CDR3 is CASSPGWGESYEQYF. CDR3 coding DNA: TGTGCCAGCAGTCCCGGCTGGGGAGAGTCCTACGAGCAGTACTTC.

This clone was counted between two and nine times. The chain uses TRBV19 and TRBJ1-2; TRBD1 aligns across 8 bases. The CDR3 covers 16 residues. Germline lookup yields CDR1 LNHDA and CDR2 SQIVND (reference sequence). J lost 5 bases, V lost 6 bases, and 14 bases had no gene match. The CDR3 here is CASRASMTGAAYGYTF. The CDR3 bases are TGTGCCAGTAGGGCCTCAATGACAGGGGCGGCTTATGGCTACACCTTC. The full variable domain, completed using reference TRBV19 and TRBJ1-2, is DGGITQSPKYLFRKEGQNVTLSCEQNLNHDAMYWYRQDPGQGLRLIYYSQIVNDFQKGDIAEGYSVSREKKESFPLTVTSAQKNPTAFYLCASRASMTGAAYGYTFGSGTRLTVV.

The chain combines TRBV5-1 with TRBJ2-2, with 7 positions matching TRBD2. Germline-derived CDR1 and CDR2 are SGHRS and YFSETQ. The CDR3 spans 14 residues. Losses at the gene ends were 4 bases for V and 7 bases for J; bases not matched to a gene: 7. The CDR3 spells CASSPREGYGELFF. DNA for the CDR3: TGCGCCAGCAGCCCTAGGGAGGGGTACGGGGAGCTGTTTTTT.

The chain couples TRBV28 to TRBJ2-7; TRBD1 matches 7 bases. The CDR3 consists of 13 residues. V was pared by 8 bases and J by 2 bases, with 6 bases of the junction left unmatched. In germline, CDR1 is MDHEN, CDR2 SYDVKM. CDR3 amino acids: CASRDSPTYEQYF. The CDR3 bases are TGTGCCAGCCGGGACAGCCCAACCTACGAGCAGTACTTC.

This clone was picked up a small number of times. The rearrangement joins TRBV2 to TRBJ2-2; 11 nucleotides align to TRBD2. The V segment lost 4 bases and the J segment 8 bases; nucleotides outside the gene matches: 6. This CDR3 region has 15 residues. Germline V lookup: CDR1 SNHLY, CDR2 FYNNEI. The CDR3 DNA reads TGTGCCAGCAGTGGTAGCGGGAGGGGGATAGGGGAGCTGTTTTTT. The encoded protein is CASSGSGRGIGELFF.

The chain recombines TRBV19 with TRBJ1-2; D is unresolved. The CDR3 contains 16 residues. CDR1 LNHDA and CDR2 SQIVND come from the germline V gene (reference sequence). V lost 3 bases to trimming and J lost 0 bases, with 14 bases between them. The CDR3 region is CASSIPTAVTNYGYTF. DNA for the CDR3: TGTGCCAGTAGTATCCCTACGGCGGTTACTAACTATGGCTACACCTTC.

The rearrangement links TRBV4-3 to TRBJ2-7; D remains unclear. V dropped 0 bases and J dropped 5 bases, with 8 bases sitting between them. The CDR3 length is 13 residues. The germline V gene encodes CDR1 LGHNA and CDR2 YSLEER. The CDR3 sequence is CASSQESRDEQYF. Here the CDR3 DNA reads TGCGCCAGCAGCCAAGAGAGTAGAGACGAGCAGTACTTC.

To note about this clone: Distinct nucleotide sequences in the sample also encode this CDR3. This CDR3 is CASSRTGNTEAFF. Here the CDR3 DNA reads TGTGCCAGCTCACGTACGGGGAACACTGAAGCTTTCTTT. This chain connects TRBV18 to TRBJ1-1; D remains ambiguous. The V gene lost 4 bases and the J gene lost 1 base, with 7 bases spanning the gap. Looked up from germline, CDR1 is KGHSH and CDR2 is LQKENI. The CDR3 has 13 residues.

On this clone itself: Other nucleotide sequences in the sample specify the same CDR3. The V and J genes are TRBV20-1 and TRBJ2-3; D perhaps matches TRBD1 (5 bases). V lost 3 bases to trimming and J lost 6 bases, with 7 bases between them. Germline V gene sequence: CDR1 DFQATT, CDR2 SNEGSKA (reference sequence). CDR3 length: 11 amino acids. The CDR3 region is CSASSGDTQYF. The CDR3 DNA follows: TGCAGTGCTAGTTCAGGGGATACGCAGTATTTT.

The V call is TRBV28, the J call TRBJ1-2; the match to TRBD1 covers 9 bases. CDR3 length: 16 amino acids. Germline V gene sequence: CDR1 MDHEN, CDR2 SYDVKM. J gave up 4 bases and V 1 base, and 7 bases lay outside the gene matches. The CDR3 loop is CASSLYHRGLSYGYTF. CDR3 in DNA: TGTGCCAGCAGTTTATATCACAGGGGGCTCTCCTATGGCTACACCTTC.

This clone came up a few times. The V call is TRBV5-1, the J call TRBJ2-1; 13 nucleotides align to TRBD2. Trimming at V came to 4 bases and at J to 7 bases, leaving 8 bases not matched to a gene. The germline gives CDR1 SGHRS, CDR2 YFSETQ. CDR3 length equals 16 residues. The DNA for the CDR3 is TGCGCCAGCAGCACGCCTGGACTAGCGGGAGTGAATGAGCAGTTCTTC. It specifies CASSTPGLAGVNEQFF.

The chain recombines TRBV19 with TRBJ2-1; 10 nucleotides line up with TRBD2. Germline CDR1 reads LNHDA; CDR2 reads SQIVND (reference sequence). V was pared by 5 bases and J by 8 bases, with 12 bases of the junction left unmatched. This CDR3 has 16 amino acids. The CDR3 protein is CASSSDLAGATDEQFF. The CDR3 DNA sequence: TGTGCCAGTAGTTCGGACCTAGCGGGAGCCACCGATGAGCAGTTCTTC.

The chain carries TRBV5-1 and TRBJ1-1, with 8 bases matching TRBD1. J was trimmed by 6 bases and V by 0 bases; bases with no gene match: 4. This CDR3 is built from 14 residues. The germline V gene has CDR1 SGHRS and CDR2 YFSETQ. CDR3 sequence: CASSLAQGASEAFF. The CDR3 DNA reads as TGCGCCAGCAGCTTGGCCCAGGGGGCCTCTGAAGCTTTCTTT.

The J gene is TRBJ2-7, the V gene TRBV5-6; 7 nucleotides line up with TRBD1. In germline, CDR1 is SGHDT, CDR2 YYEEEE. The length of the CDR3 is 15 residues. V trimming: 7 bases; J trimming: 4 bases; junction bases outside the gene matches: 14. The CDR3 region has the DNA TGTGCCAGCGGAGTCGGACAGGTGGCCGGTTACGAGCAGTACTTC. Translation: CASGVGQVAGYEQYF.